Below, 25 T cell receptor beta chains from the same sample are listed, as sequenced in a study of T cells after yellow fever vaccination. TCRdb fed the 5' RACE reads into MiXCR, producing one record per CDR3 protein. The sample holds 620,000 or so distinct CDR3 sequences, over 9% seen once. Sequenced material: PBMCs, taken on the day of the yellow fever booster vaccination. These receptors were obtained from a man aged 25 to 40 who received the YFV17D yellow fever vaccine.

The rearrangement uses TRBV30 and TRBJ1-2, with D possibly TRBD1 on 6 matching bases. Germline V CDR1 and CDR2: GTSNPN, SVGIG (reference sequence). Trimming cost V 5 bases and J 2 bases, with 12 bases left between them. The CDR3 is 13 residues long. Written as DNA, the CDR3 is TGTGCCTGGGGGGACACCTACAACTATGGCTACACCTTC. Translated, it gives CAWGDTYNYGYTF.

This clonotype was counted a few times. This chain links TRBV11-2 with TRBJ1-2; D uncertain. CDR1 and CDR2 (germline): SGHAT, FQNNGV. This CDR3 has 17 amino acids. Trimming pared 2 bases from V and 2 bases from J, leaving 18 bases between. CDR3: CASSLFARVQQNYGYTF. The DNA for the CDR3 is TGTGCCAGCAGCTTATTTGCGAGGGTCCAACAAAACTATGGCTACACCTTC.

This clonotype was seen only a few times. This rearrangement joins TRBV2 to TRBJ2-3; weak D call: TRBD1 (6 bases). The CDR3 contains 16 residues. The germline V gene encodes CDR1 SNHLY and CDR2 FYNNEI. Trimming pared 2 bases from V and 2 bases from J, leaving 14 bases between. CDR3 in amino acids: CASSELLGTHTDTQYF. The CDR3 nucleotides read TGTGCCAGCAGTGAACTTCTAGGGACACACACAGATACGCAGTATTTT.

This clonotype showed up just a few times. This rearrangement joins TRBV5-5 to TRBJ2-7; TRBD1 matches at 8 bases. Per the germline V gene, CDR1 is SGHKS and CDR2 is YYEKEE (reference sequence). V was pared by 3 bases and J by 5 bases, with 1 base of the junction left unmatched. This CDR3 contains 12 residues. DNA for the CDR3: TGTGCCAGCAGCTGGACAGGGAACGAGCAGTACTTC. This encodes CASSWTGNEQYF.

This clonotype was seen at least ten times. The chain recombines TRBV29-1 with TRBJ1-2, with TRBD1 matching over 8 bases. This CDR3 comprises 13 residues. Per the germline V gene, CDR1 is SQVTM and CDR2 is ANQGSEA. V lost 4 bases and J lost 8; bases outside the gene matches: 9. The CDR3 DNA sequence: TGCAGCGTTGCGGACAGGGATGTAGTGGGCTACACCTTC. The encoded protein is CSVADRDVVGYTF.

This clonotype was observed many times. The genes are TRBV13 and TRBJ2-5; TRBD2 matches at 8 bases. V gave up 2 bases and J gave up 5 bases; unmatched junction bases: 25. This CDR3 spans 21 amino acids. The germline CDR1 and CDR2 sequences are PRHDT and FYEKMQ (reference sequence). The CDR3 region is CASSLNPFREGLRASRETQYF. The CDR3 DNA sequence: TGTGCCAGCAGCTTAAACCCTTTTCGGGAGGGCCTCCGAGCCTCCAGGGAGACCCAGTACTTC.

The gene calls are TRBV5-1 and TRBJ2-7; 8 bases fit TRBD1. V dropped 2 bases and J dropped 3; count of bases not matched to a gene: 4. Germline V lookup: CDR1 SGHRS, CDR2 YFSETQ. This CDR3 comprises 14 residues. The CDR3 bases are TGCGCCAGCAGCTTAAGGACAGGGAACTACGAGCAGTACTTC. Protein product: CASSLRTGNYEQYF.

The rearrangement uses TRBV25-1 and TRBJ2-7; no reliable D call. Trimming removed 4 bases from V and 5 bases from J, with 12 bases in between. Germline CDR1 and CDR2: MGHDK and SYGVNS. The CDR3 runs to 13 residues. CDR3 bases: TGTGCCAGCAGTGCGACTGGAAACCACGAGCAGTACTTC. This translates into CASSATGNHEQYF.

The chain recombines TRBV18 with TRBJ2-7, with 8 bases aligning to TRBD2. The CDR3 contains 13 residues. Per germline, CDR1 KGHSH and CDR2 LQKENI. V shed 2 bases and J 6 bases; nucleotides not matched to a gene: 3. The CDR3: CASSPGTRVEQYF. In DNA form, the CDR3 reads TGTGCCAGCTCACCAGGGACTAGGGTCGAGCAGTACTTC.

This sequence joins TRBV20-1 and TRBJ2-7, with D possibly being TRBD1 (6 bases). Germline assignment: CDR1 DFQATT and CDR2 SNEGSKA (reference sequence). V was clipped by 5 bases and J by 2 bases, with 10 bases between them. The CDR3 has 12 amino acids. The CDR3 spells CSAGDIAYEQYF. Here the CDR3 DNA reads TGCAGTGCTGGGGACATTGCCTACGAGCAGTACTTC.

The table lists this clonotype with a few counts. V usage is TRBV20-1 and J usage is TRBJ2-1; TRBD2 matches 13 bases. This CDR3 spans 15 amino acids. Germline CDR1 DFQATT, CDR2 SNEGSKA (reference sequence). With V trimmed by 3 bases and J by 6 bases, 5 bases remained unmatched. CDR3 residues: CSARGGTSGTNEQFF. The CDR3, as DNA: TGCAGTGCTAGGGGGGGGACTAGCGGGACCAATGAGCAGTTCTTC.

This clonotype was recorded at least ten times. The chain joins TRBV20-1 to TRBJ2-4; 11 nucleotides line up with TRBD2. V shed 5 bases and J 1 base; nucleotides not matched to a gene: 4. Germline CDR1 DFQATT, CDR2 SNEGSKA (reference sequence). There are 15 residues in the CDR3. CDR3 coding DNA: TGCAGTGCTTCTCTAGCGGGAGGCGCCAAAAACATTCAGTACTTC. It specifies CSASLAGGAKNIQYF.

This clonotype appeared a few times. The chain couples TRBV4-2 to TRBJ2-7; D call uncertain. The V gene lost 0 bases and the J gene lost 6 bases, with 15 bases spanning the gap. CDR3 length: 15 amino acids. Per the germline V gene, CDR1 is LGHNA and CDR2 is YNFKEQ. The CDR3 sequence: CASSQDGPPRREQYF. CDR3 nucleotides: TGTGCCAGCAGCCAAGACGGCCCCCCCCGGCGCGAGCAGTACTTC.

The V call is TRBV7-3, the J call TRBJ2-3, with D perhaps matching TRBD2 (6 bases). This CDR3 comprises 15 residues. CDR1 SGHTA and CDR2 FQGTGA come from the germline V gene. The V gene lost 2 bases and the J gene lost 2 bases, with 11 bases spanning the gap. The CDR3 region is CASSLSAGSTDTQYF. In DNA form, the CDR3 reads TGTGCCAGCAGCTTATCGGCGGGATCCACAGATACGCAGTATTTT.

This clonotype was recorded a few times. This chain connects TRBV4-3 to TRBJ2-1; the D gene is possibly TRBD2 (5 bases). The V gene's germline CDR1 is LGHNA and CDR2 YSLEER. CDR3 size: 13 residues. V lost 0 bases to trimming and J lost 13 bases, with 13 bases between them. The DNA of the CDR3 is TGCGCCAGCAGCCAAGACAAGGACTCCACCCAGTTCTTC. This encodes CASSQDKDSTQFF.

This clonotype has a count of ten or more. V and J are TRBV12-3 or TRBV12-4 and TRBJ2-7; TRBD1 matches 8 bases. J lost 5 bases, V lost 6 bases, and 15 bases had no gene match. This CDR3 contains 16 residues. The CDR3 nucleotides read TGTGCCAGCAGCCCCGTTGACGGGACAGGCAAGAACGAGCAGTACTTC. Amino acids: CASSPVDGTGKNEQYF.

The rearrangement joins TRBV6-5 to TRBJ2-7; D remains ambiguous. V was cut by 2 bases and J by 0 bases, with 14 bases left in between. CDR3 length: 16 amino acids. Germline-derived CDR1 and CDR2 are MNHEY and SVGAGI. The DNA of the CDR3 is TGTGCCAGCAGTTACACGGTCAGGAGAAGCTCCTACGAGCAGTACTTC. Residues: CASSYTVRRSSYEQYF.

Worth noting for this clonotype: A junction boundary mismatches the germline segment, possibly from a read error. The genes are TRBV7-7 and TRBJ2-7; 9 bases fit TRBD1. The germline V gene encodes CDR1 SSHAT and CDR2 FNYEAQ (reference sequence). CDR3 size: 15 residues. CDR3 sequence (DNA): TGTGCTAGCAGCTTAGAACAGGGGGCGCATTACGAGCAGTACTTC. Its protein is CASSLEQGAHYEQYF.

The table lists this clonotype with a few counts. The chain is built from TRBV19 and TRBJ1-2, with 8 bases fitting TRBD1. Germline CDR1 LNHDA, CDR2 SQIVND (reference sequence). The CDR3 has 13 amino acids. Trimming removed 7 bases from V and 5 bases from J; junction bases left unmatched: 6. The CDR3 loop is CASTHTGGYGYTF. The DNA for the CDR3 is TGTGCCAGTACCCACACAGGGGGATATGGCTACACCTTC.

The V and J genes are TRBV7-6 and TRBJ2-7; weak D call: TRBD2 (6 bases). Germline CDR1 and CDR2: SGHVS and FNYEAQ. The CDR3 extends over 15 amino acids. V lost 1 base to trimming and J lost 2 bases, with 12 bases between them. The CDR3 is CASSLEVSGPYEQYF. The CDR3 DNA is TGTGCCAGCAGCTTAGAAGTTAGCGGCCCCTACGAGCAGTACTTC.

This clonotype came up many times. The rearrangement joins TRBV5-1 to TRBJ1-1; the D is unclear. This CDR3 is 12 amino acids long. Germline lookup yields CDR1 SGHRS and CDR2 YFSETQ. The V end lost 4 bases, the J end lost 6 bases, and 10 bases lay between the germline ends. The CDR3 reads CASSPGWAEAFF. CDR3 coding DNA: TGCGCCAGCAGCCCGGGCTGGGCTGAAGCTTTCTTT.

This clonotype was counted a few times. V usage is TRBV6-2 or TRBV6-3 and J usage is TRBJ2-1; possibly TRBD2 for D (6 bases). Germline CDR1 is MNHEY and CDR2 is SVGEGT. With 2 bases removed from V and 5 bases from J, the gap between germline ends came to 19 bases. This CDR3 contains 17 residues. This CDR3 reads CASSYPPLVGGHNEQFF. The CDR3 nucleotides are TGTGCCAGCAGTTACCCCCCCCTGGTGGGAGGCCACAATGAGCAGTTCTTC.

This clonotype turned up a few times. The rearrangement uses TRBV7-2 and TRBJ2-7; the D gene is possibly TRBD1 (5 bases). Germline values: CDR1 SGHTA, CDR2 FQGNSA. The germline V and J ends were trimmed by 5 bases and 2 bases, with 19 bases remaining between them. This CDR3 comprises 16 residues. The CDR3 here is CASSHQALSGPYEQYF. The CDR3 DNA reads TGTGCCAGCAGCCACCAGGCACTTTCAGGGCCCTACGAGCAGTACTTC.

The CDR3 coding sequence is TGTGCCAGCAGTTACGACCTCAACACTGAAGCTTTCTTT. Protein product: CASSYDLNTEAFF. V and J are TRBV6-2 or TRBV6-3 and TRBJ1-1; D remains ambiguous. CDR1 is MNHEY and CDR2 is SVGEGT in the germline V gene. Trimming left V 2 bases short and J 2 bases short, with 6 bases between. The CDR3 loop spans 13 amino acids.

This clonotype has more than one count but fewer than ten. The rearrangement joins TRBV12-3 or TRBV12-4 to TRBJ2-6; tentative D call: TRBD2 (5 bases). This CDR3 spans 17 amino acids. The germline V and J ends were trimmed by 6 bases and 0 bases, with 15 bases remaining between them. CDR3 sequence reads: CASRPGSEGSGANVLTF. DNA of the CDR3: TGTGCCAGCAGACCCGGGTCCGAGGGCTCTGGGGCCAACGTCCTGACTTTC.